This TCR beta chain was recovered during a study of blood T cell repertoires in COVID-19. Study summary: T cells, B-cell-depleted T cells, or PBMCs supplied cDNA or gDNA.

V dropped 7 bases and J dropped 7 bases, with 13 bases sitting between them. This CDR3 is built from 13 residues. Germline V CDR1 and CDR2: SNHLY, FYNNEI. The table lists this clone with a few counts. In the study's own analysis: Estimates of nucleated cell counts were drawn from the amplification of reference gene primers. Assay used: immunoSEQ multiplex PCR; TCRdb lists only in-frame clones, some missing. The V and J calls and clone size come from that table; D and trimming were worked out from the DNA. The sample consists of roughly 120,000 clones, about 78% of them appearing once. The gene calls are TRBV2 and TRBJ1-4; D is unresolved. The sequencing sample was made of peripheral blood. This sequence was found in a man between 65 and 85 years old with acute or convalescent COVID-19. For the CDR3, the DNA is TGTGCCAGCATACGGGAGCTAGGTGAAAAACTGTTTTTT. This translates into CASIRELGEKLFF. Full variable domain (rest looked up from reference TRBV2 and TRBJ1-4): EPEVTQTPSHQVTQMGQEVILRCVPISNHLYFYWYRQILGQKVEFLVSFYNNEISEKSEIFDDQFSVERPDGSNFTLKIRSTKLEDSAMYFCASIRELGEKLFFGSGTQLSVL.